What follows are 9 T cell receptor beta chains derived from one specimen sequenced in a study of radiation and T cells in renal cell carcinoma. The protocol was immunoSEQ multiplex PCR, while the TCRdb copy is restricted to in-frame clones and leaves out a portion. The sample carries 120,000 or so clones, around 81% recorded once. Stated time point: blood 2 weeks post-SBRT. Treatment indicated: 15 Gy SBRT to primary tumor, nephrectomy 4 weeks later. The starting material was blood, obtained from a patient whose treatment included radiotherapy and nephrectomy. The receptors were gathered from a man aged 50 to 60 with renal cell carcinoma.

This sequence joins TRBV28 and TRBJ2-1, with D perhaps TRBD2 (6 bases). Trimming stripped 6 bases from V and 8 bases from J, with 17 bases between. Germline CDR1 is MDHEN and CDR2 is SYDVKM. CDR3 length: 14 residues. CDR3 sequence reads: CASSSPGGPDEQFF. The CDR3 DNA reads as TGTGCCAGCAGCTCCCCAGGAGGGCCGGATGAGCAGTTCTTC.

V usage is TRBV19 and J usage is TRBJ1-3; D is unresolved. V dropped 6 bases and J dropped 1 base, with 13 bases sitting between them. The CDR3 is 15 residues long. CDR1 and CDR2 from the germline V gene are LNHDA and SQIVND (reference sequence). The chain's CDR3 is CASSLDGKSGNTIYF. The CDR3 DNA reads TGTGCCAGTAGCCTGGACGGTAAATCTGGAAACACCATATATTTT.

This clone is a singleton in its sample. V and J are TRBV30 and TRBJ2-3; 8 bases agree with TRBD2. Germline trimming cut 8 bases from V and 6 bases from J; bases unmatched to any gene: 10. Germline CDR1 is GTSNPN and CDR2 is SVGIG (reference sequence). The CDR3 runs 13 residues. The CDR3 sequence is CARSAGVGDTQYF. The DNA of the CDR3 is TGTGCCCGATCAGCGGGAGTTGGGGATACGCAGTATTTT.

The chain links TRBV5-1 to TRBJ2-4; TRBD1 matches at 9 bases. This CDR3 region has 17 residues. V lost 0 bases, J lost 5 bases, and 9 bases stayed unmatched. CDR1 SGHRS and CDR2 YFSETQ come from the germline V gene. The DNA of the CDR3 is TGCGCCAGCAGCTTGGGACTAACGGGACAGGGTGAAAACATTCAGTACTTC. Translation gives CASSLGLTGQGENIQYF.

This clone was seen only once. The V call is TRBV29-1, the J call TRBJ1-5, with D possibly TRBD1 on 5 matching bases. Germline V gene data show CDR1 as SQVTM and CDR2 as ANQGSEA. V gave up 1 base and J gave up 6 bases, with 10 bases separating them. CDR3 size: 13 residues. CDR3 in DNA: TGCAGCGTTGAAGTACAGGTGGGTCAGCCCCAGCATTTT. Protein product: CSVEVQVGQPQHF.

This clone was seen only a few times. This chain links TRBV7-9 with TRBJ2-6, with D unresolved. CDR3 length: 15 amino acids. Trimming shortened V by 5 bases and J by 1 base, and 9 bases separated the two germline ends. Germline-derived CDR1 and CDR2 are SEHNR and FQNEAQ (reference sequence). Here the CDR3 DNA reads TGTGCCAGCAGCCTAGTCCTGTCTGGGGCCAACGTCCTGACTTTC. Its protein product is CASSLVLSGANVLTF.

This rearrangement joins TRBV18 to TRBJ1-5; D may be TRBD1 (5 bases). The V and J ends lost 2 bases and 1 base respectively, with 12 bases between them. Germline V gene sequence: CDR1 KGHSH, CDR2 LQKENI. This CDR3 has 16 amino acids. CDR3 DNA: TGTGCCAGCTCACCAAGGGGAAAGGAAAGCAATCAGCCCCAGCATTTT. Translating it yields CASSPRGKESNQPQHF.

The sample holds many counts of this clone. The chain has TRBV4-1 and TRBJ2-7, with D perhaps matching TRBD2 (5 bases). V lost 0 bases, J lost 7 bases, and 16 bases lay in between. The CDR3 consists of 15 residues. CDR1 and CDR2 (germline): MGHRA, YSYEKL. CDR3: CASSQDRGSGQEQYF. DNA of the CDR3: TGCGCCAGCAGCCAAGATCGGGGTTCGGGTCAAGAGCAGTACTTC.

The rearrangement joins TRBV5-1 to TRBJ1-2, with D possibly being TRBD1 (5 bases). The germline CDR1 and CDR2 sequences are SGHRS and YFSETQ. This CDR3 region has 14 residues. V lost 2 bases and J 5 bases, leaving 13 bases between the germline ends. The chain's CDR3 is CASSFSRQSYGYTF. Written as DNA, the CDR3 is TGCGCCAGCAGCTTTTCGAGACAGTCTTATGGCTACACCTTC.